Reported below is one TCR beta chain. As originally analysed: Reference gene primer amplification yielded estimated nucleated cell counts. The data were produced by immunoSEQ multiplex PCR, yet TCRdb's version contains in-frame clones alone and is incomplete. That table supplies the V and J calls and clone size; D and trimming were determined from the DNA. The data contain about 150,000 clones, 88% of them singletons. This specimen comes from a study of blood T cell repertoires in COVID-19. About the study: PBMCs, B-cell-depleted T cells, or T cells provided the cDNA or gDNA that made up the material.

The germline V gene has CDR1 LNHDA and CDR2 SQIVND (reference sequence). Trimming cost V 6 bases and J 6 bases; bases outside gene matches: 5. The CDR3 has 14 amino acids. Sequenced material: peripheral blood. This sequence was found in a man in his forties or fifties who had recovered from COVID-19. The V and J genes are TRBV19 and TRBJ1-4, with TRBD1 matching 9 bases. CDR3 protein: CASRKQGADEKLFF. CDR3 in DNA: TGTGCCAGTAGGAAACAGGGGGCGGATGAAAAACTGTTTTTT.